This passage covers 2 T cell receptor beta chains from one sample sequenced in a study of regulatory T cells in long-lasting Graves disease. As to time point: newly diagnosed GD, antithyroid drugs for less than 3 months. PBMCs were the source of the RNA used for TCR sequencing. Sequencing libraries for TCR beta were prepared with iRepertoire HTBI primers and Arm-PCR of CDR3 regions. Via MiXCR, TCRdb re-called the multiplex PCR reads, giving one row per CDR3 protein. Among 400,000 to 500,000 distinct CDR3 sequences listed, 15% to 20% were seen once. This sample was shared with a second study, whose subject was T cells in Graves' hyperthyroidism and ophthalmopathy.

This sample comprised peripheral blood mononuclear cells (PBMCs), obtained at new diagnosis, from a patient treated with antithyroid drugs. The receptors were gathered from a young woman with Graves disease.

This clonotype was seen repeatedly, ten times or more. This sequence joins TRBV11-3 and TRBJ2-3; D is possibly TRBD2 (5 bases). The CDR3 consists of 16 residues. Germline V gene sequence: CDR1 SGHNT, CDR2 YENEEA. Between the trimmed V and J ends, which lost 2 bases and 1 base, there was a span of 13 bases. CDR3 bases: TGTGCCAGCAGCTTACCCCTCCCAGCGGGCACAGATACGCAGTATTTT. Amino acids: CASSLPLPAGTDTQYF. Filled out from reference TRBV11-3 and TRBJ2-3, the complete variable domain reads EAGVVQSPRYKIIEKKQPVAFWCNPISGHNTLYWYLQNLGQGPELLIRYENEEAVDDSQLPKDRFSAERLKGVDSTLKIQPAELGDSAVYLCASSLPLPAGTDTQYFGPGTRLTVL.

This clonotype turned up a few times. This chain connects TRBV18 to TRBJ2-2; 11 nucleotides agree with TRBD1. This CDR3 has 17 residues. Germline CDR1 KGHSH, CDR2 LQKENI. J lost 0 bases, V lost 3 bases, and 3 bases had no gene match. In DNA form, the CDR3 reads TGTGCCAGCTCACCGTTGGGACAGGGGGCGAACACCGGGGAGCTGTTTTTT. Residues: CASSPLGQGANTGELFF.